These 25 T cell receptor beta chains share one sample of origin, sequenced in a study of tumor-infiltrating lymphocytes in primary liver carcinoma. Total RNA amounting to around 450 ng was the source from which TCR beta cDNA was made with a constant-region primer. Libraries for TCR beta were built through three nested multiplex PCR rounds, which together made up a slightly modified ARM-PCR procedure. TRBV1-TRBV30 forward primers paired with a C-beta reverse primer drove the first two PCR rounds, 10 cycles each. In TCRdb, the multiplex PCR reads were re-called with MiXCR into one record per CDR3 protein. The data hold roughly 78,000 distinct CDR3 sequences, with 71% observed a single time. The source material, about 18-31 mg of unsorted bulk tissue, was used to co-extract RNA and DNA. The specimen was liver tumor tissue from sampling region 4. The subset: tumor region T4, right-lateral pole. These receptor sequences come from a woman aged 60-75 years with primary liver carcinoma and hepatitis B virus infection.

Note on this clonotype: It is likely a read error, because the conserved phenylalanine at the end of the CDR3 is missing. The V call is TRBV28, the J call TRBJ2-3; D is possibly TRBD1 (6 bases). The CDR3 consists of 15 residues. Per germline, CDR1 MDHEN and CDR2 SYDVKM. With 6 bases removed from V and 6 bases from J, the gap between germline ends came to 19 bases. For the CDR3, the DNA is TGTGCCAGCAGCCATCAACAGGGTTTCTCCGATACGCAGTATCTT. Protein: CASSHQQGFSDTQYL.

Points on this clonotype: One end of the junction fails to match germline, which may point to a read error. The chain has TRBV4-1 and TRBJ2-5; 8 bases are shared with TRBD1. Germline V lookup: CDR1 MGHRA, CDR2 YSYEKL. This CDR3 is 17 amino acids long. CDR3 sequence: CASSQTSYAGGAETQCF. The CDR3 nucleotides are TGCGCCAGCAGTCAGACATCCTACGCAGGGGGCGCGGAGACCCAGTGCTTC.

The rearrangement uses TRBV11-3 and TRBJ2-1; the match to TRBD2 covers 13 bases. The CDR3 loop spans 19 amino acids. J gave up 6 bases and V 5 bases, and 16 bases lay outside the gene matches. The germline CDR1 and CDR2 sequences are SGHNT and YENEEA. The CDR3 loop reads CASSARQVRLAGGFNEQFF. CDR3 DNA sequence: TGTGCCAGCAGCGCCAGACAGGTGAGACTAGCGGGAGGATTCAATGAGCAGTTCTTC. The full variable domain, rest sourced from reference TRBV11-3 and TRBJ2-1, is EAGVVQSPRYKIIEKKQPVAFWCNPISGHNTLYWYLQNLGQGPELLIRYENEEAVDDSQLPKDRFSAERLKGVDSTLKIQPAELGDSAVYLCASSARQVRLAGGFNEQFFGPGTRLTVL.

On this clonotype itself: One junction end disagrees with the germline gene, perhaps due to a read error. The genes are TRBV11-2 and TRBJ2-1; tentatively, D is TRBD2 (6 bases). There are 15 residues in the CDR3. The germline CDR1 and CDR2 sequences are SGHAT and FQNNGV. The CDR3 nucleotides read TGTGTCAGCAGTGCAGGGACGGTGGACTACATTGAGCAGTTCTTC. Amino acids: CVSSAGTVDYIEQFF.

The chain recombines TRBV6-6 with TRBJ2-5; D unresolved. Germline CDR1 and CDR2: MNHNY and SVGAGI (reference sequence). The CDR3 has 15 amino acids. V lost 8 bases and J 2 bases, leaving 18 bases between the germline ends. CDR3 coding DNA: TGTGCCAGCGGTCAAAATCGCCTAGTACAAGAGACCCAGTACTTC. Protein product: CASGQNRLVQETQYF.

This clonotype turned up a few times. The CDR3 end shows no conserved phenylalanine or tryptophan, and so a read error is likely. CDR3 region: CARSLVGTPSYEQYS. CDR3 DNA: TGTGCCAGGAGCTTAGTCGGGACACCATCCTACGAGCAGTACTCC. The rearrangement links TRBV11-3 to TRBJ2-7, with D tentatively TRBD1 (6 bases). The CDR3 covers 15 residues. Germline V lookup: CDR1 SGHNT, CDR2 YENEEA.

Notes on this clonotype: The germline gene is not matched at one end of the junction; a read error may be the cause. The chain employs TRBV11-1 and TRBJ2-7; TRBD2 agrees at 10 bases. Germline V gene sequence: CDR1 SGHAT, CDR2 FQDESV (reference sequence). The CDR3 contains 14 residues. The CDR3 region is CTSSLGLAGVEQYF. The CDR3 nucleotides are TGTACCAGCAGCTTAGGCCTAGCGGGAGTTGAGCAGTACTTC. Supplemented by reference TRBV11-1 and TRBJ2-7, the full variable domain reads EAEVAQSPRYKITEKSQAVAFWCDPISGHATLYWYRQILGQGPELLVQFQDESVVDDSQLPKDRFSAERLKGVDSTLKIQPAELGDSAMYLCTSSLGLAGVEQYFGPGTRLTVT.

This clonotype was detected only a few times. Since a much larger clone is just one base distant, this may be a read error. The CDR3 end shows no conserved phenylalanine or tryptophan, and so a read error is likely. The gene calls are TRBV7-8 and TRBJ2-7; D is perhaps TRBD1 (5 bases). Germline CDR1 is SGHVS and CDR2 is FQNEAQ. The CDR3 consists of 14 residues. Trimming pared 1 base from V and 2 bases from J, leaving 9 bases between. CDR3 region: CASSLGGRTYEQYS. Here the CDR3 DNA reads TGTGCCAGCAGCTTAGGGGGCCGTACCTACGAGCAGTACTCC.

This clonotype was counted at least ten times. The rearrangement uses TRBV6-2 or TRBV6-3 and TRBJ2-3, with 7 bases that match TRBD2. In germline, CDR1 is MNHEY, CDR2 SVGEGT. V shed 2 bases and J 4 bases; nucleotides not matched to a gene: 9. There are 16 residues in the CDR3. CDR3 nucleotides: TGTGCCAGCAGTTACACTCTAGCGGACGGGGCAGATACGCAGTATTTT. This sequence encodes CASSYTLADGADTQYF.

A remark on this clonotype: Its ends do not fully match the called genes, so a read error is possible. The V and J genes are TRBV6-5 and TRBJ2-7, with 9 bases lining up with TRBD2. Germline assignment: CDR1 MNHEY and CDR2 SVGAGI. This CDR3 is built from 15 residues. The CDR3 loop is CTSSAAAGGYYERYF. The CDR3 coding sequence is TGTACCAGCAGTGCGGCGGCGGGAGGGTACTACGAGCGGTACTTC.

In DNA, the CDR3 is TGTGCCAGCAGCCCTGGGACTACAATTTATAATGAGCAGTTCTTC. Its translation is CASSPGTTIYNEQFF. The rearrangement joins TRBV7-8 to TRBJ2-1; TRBD2 agrees at 7 bases. The CDR3 is 15 residues long. The junction had 11 bases not matched to a gene; V was cut back by 5 bases and J by 7 bases. CDR1 SGHVS and CDR2 FQNEAQ come from the germline V gene. The full variable domain, completed using reference TRBV7-8 and TRBJ2-1, is GAGVSQSPRYKVAKRGQDVALRCDPISGHVSLFWYQQALGQGPEFLTYFQNEAQLDKSGLPSDRFFAERPEGSVSTLKIQRTQQEDSAVYLCASSPGTTIYNEQFFGPGTRLTVL.

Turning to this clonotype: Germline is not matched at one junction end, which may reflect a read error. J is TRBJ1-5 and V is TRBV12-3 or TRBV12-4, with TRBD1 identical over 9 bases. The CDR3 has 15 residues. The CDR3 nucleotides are TGTGCCAGCAGTTTAGTGGGACAGGGTGGTCAGCCCCGGCATTTT. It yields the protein CASSLVGQGGQPRHF.

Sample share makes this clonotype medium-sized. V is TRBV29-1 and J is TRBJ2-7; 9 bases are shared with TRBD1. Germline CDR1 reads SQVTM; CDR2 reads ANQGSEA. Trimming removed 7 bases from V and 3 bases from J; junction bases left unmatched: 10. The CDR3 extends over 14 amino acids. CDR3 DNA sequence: TGCAGCGCCAGAAGGGACAGGGAGGGCTACGAGCAGTACTTC. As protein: CSARRDREGYEQYF.

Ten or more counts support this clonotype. This CDR3 is CASSEAREYDTQYF. CDR3 in DNA: TGTGCCAGCAGTGAAGCGCGGGAGTATGATACGCAGTATTTT. The chain carries TRBV6-1 and TRBJ2-3, with 7 bases matching TRBD2. The junction had 3 bases not matched to a gene; V was cut back by 0 bases and J by 6 bases. Germline V gene sequence: CDR1 MNHNS, CDR2 SASEGT. CDR3 length: 14 amino acids.

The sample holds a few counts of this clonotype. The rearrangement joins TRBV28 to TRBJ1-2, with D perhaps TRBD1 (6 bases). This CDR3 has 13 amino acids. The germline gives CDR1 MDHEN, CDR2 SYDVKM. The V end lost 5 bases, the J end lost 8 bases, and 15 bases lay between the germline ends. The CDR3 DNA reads TGTGCCAGCAGTACCGGGGGGCAGGAGGGCTACACCTTC. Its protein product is CASSTGGQEGYTF.

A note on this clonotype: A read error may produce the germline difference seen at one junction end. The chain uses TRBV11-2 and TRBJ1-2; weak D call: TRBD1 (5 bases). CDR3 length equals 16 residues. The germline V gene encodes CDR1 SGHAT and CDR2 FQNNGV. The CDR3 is CASGLRTPEGFYGYTF. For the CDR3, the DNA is TGTGCCAGCGGCCTCAGGACACCGGAGGGGTTCTATGGTTACACCTTC.

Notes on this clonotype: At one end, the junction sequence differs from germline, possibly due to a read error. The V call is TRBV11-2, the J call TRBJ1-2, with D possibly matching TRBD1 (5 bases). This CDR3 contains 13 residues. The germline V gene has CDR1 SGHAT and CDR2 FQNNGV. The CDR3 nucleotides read TGTGCCAGCGGTTCCGGGACTGAATATGGCTACGCCTTC. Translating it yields CASGSGTEYGYAF.

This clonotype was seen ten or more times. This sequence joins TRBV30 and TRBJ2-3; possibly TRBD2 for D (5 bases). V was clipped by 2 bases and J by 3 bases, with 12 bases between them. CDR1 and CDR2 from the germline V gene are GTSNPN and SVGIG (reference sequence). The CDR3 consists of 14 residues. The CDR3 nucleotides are TGTGCCTGGAGTCTCGGACTGAGTACAGATACGCAGTATTTT. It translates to CAWSLGLSTDTQYF.

This CDR3 is CSAKLLGGGLRDTQYF. The CDR3 bases are TGCAGCGCCAAGCTCCTTGGGGGAGGACTGAGAGATACGCAGTATTTT. V gene TRBV29-1 combines with J gene TRBJ2-3; the D gene is possibly TRBD2 (6 bases). The V gene lost 7 bases and the J gene lost 5 bases, with 25 bases spanning the gap. Per germline, CDR1 SQVTM and CDR2 ANQGSEA. The CDR3 is 16 amino acids.

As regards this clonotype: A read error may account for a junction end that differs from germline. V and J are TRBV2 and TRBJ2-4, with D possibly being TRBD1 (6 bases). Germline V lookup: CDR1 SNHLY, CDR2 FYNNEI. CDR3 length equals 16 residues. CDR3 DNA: TGTGCCAGCAGCAACAGGGACCCACGAGCCAAAAACATTCAGTATTTC. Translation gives CASSNRDPRAKNIQYF.

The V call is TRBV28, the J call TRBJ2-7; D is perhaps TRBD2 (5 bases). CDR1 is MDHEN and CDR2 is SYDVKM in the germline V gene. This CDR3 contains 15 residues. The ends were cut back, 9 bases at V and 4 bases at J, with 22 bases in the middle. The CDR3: CASIILSGRLYEQYF. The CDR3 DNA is TGTGCCAGTATCATACTAAGCGGAAGACTTTACGAGCAGTACTTC.

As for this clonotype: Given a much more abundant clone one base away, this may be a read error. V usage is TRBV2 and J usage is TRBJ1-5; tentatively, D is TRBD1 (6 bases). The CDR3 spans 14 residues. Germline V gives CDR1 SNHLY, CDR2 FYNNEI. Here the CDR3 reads CACSAQGTYQPQHF. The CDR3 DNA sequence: TGTGCCTGCAGCGCACAGGGAACATATCAGCCCCAGCATTTT.

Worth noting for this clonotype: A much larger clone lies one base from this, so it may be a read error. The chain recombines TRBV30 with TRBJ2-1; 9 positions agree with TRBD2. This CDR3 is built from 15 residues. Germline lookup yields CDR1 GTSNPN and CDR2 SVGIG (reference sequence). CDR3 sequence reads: CVWSSTSGLRNEQFF. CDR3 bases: TGTGTCTGGAGTTCGACTAGCGGCCTGCGCAATGAGCAGTTCTTC.

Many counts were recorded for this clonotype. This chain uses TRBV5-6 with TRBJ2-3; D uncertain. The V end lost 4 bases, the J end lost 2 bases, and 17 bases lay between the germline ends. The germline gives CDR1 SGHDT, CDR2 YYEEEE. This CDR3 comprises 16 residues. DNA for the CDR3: TGTGCCAGCAGCGGGGAAGCATCGCGGACCACAGATACGCAGTATTTT. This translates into CASSGEASRTTDTQYF.

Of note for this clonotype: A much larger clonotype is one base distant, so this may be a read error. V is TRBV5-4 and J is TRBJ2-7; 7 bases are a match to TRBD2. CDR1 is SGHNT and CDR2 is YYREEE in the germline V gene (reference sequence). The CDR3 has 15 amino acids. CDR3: CASSRYGGRVYEQHF. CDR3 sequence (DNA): TGTGCCAGCAGCCGTTACGGAGGGAGGGTGTACGAGCAGCACTTC. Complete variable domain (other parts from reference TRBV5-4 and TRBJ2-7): ETGVTQSPTHLIKTRGQQVTLRCSSQSGHNTVSWYQQALGQGPQFIFQYYREEENGRGNFPPRFSGLQFPNYSSELNVNALELDDSALYLCASSRYGGRVYEQHFGPGTRLTVT.